This TCR beta chain was captured by sequencing in a study of blood T cell repertoires in COVID-19. CDR1 MDHEN and CDR2 SYDVKM come from the germline V gene. The J segment lost 6 bases and the V segment lost 7 bases, leaving 8 bases of the junction unmatched. The CDR3 spans 14 residues. Clones were read by immunoSEQ multiplex PCR, and TCRdb kept only the in-frame ones, dropping some. The profile covers around 100,000 clones, with around 90% appearing a single time and roughly 3.5% taken by the ten largest. The V and J genes are TRBV28 and TRBJ1-4; 7 bases match TRBD1. The origin of this receptor is a human donor in a cohort sampled during active COVID-19. The specimen was peripheral blood. The CDR3 region is CASKRGRPDEKLFF. CDR3 DNA: TGTGCCAGCAAAAGGGGGCGCCCGGATGAAAAACTGTTTTTT.